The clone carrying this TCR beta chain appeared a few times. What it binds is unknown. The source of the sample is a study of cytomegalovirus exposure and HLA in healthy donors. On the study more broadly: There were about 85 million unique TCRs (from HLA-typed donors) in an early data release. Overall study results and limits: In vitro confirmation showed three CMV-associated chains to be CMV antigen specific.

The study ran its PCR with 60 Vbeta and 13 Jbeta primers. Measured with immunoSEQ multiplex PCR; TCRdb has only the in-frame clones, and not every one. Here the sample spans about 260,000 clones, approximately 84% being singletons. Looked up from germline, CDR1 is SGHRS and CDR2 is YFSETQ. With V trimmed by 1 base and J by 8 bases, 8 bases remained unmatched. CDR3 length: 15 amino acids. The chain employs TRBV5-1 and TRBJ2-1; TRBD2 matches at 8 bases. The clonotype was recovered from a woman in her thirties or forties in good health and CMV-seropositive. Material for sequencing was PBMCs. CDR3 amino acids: CASSLFSGDFDEQFF. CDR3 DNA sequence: TGCGCCAGCAGCTTGTTTAGCGGGGACTTTGATGAGCAGTTCTTC.